This T cell receptor (beta chain) was sequenced during a study of blood T cell repertoires in COVID-19. Participants came from about two dozen US areas, aged about 18 to 100 years. Either two negative PCRs, clearance, or symptom resolution qualified Cohort 3 donors as recovered. Deletions cut 2 bases from V and 0 bases from J, with 9 bases between. CDR3 size: 15 residues. Germline-derived CDR1 and CDR2 are SGHNT and YYREEE (reference sequence). As originally analysed: Amplification of reference gene primers provided the estimated nucleated cell counts. The assay was immunoSEQ multiplex PCR, and TCRdb's table has in-frame clones only and misses some. The DNA was the basis for D and trimming; V, J and clone size are from that table. The table lists about 170,000 clones, 70% to 90% of them singletons.

This TCR was sampled from a woman aged 45-60 years who had recovered from COVID-19. This rearrangement joins TRBV5-4 to TRBJ2-1; maybe TRBD2 (6 bases). The sequenced sample consisted of PBMCs or T cells enriched from blood (not recorded which). In DNA form, the CDR3 reads TGTGCCAGCAGCTTACGGGGGAGCTCCTACAATGAGCAGTTCTTC. Encoded protein: CASSLRGSSYNEQFF.